Listed below are T cell receptor beta chains from one sample, sequenced in a study of cytomegalovirus exposure and HLA in healthy donors. This table comes from immunoSEQ multiplex PCR, and its TCRdb copy is limited to in-frame clones, with some not included. This sample has about 300,000 clones, with just over 85% found just once. Sequencing was carried out using PBMCs. The receptors were sampled from a man aged 35-49 years in good health and CMV-seropositive. The CDR3 runs from the conserved cysteine through the conserved F or W. A D gene is named only where the DNA matches it firmly. Some rows mark clone size as missing; the rest say once, few, many or name a class of expanded clone.

-	TRBJ1-2	TRBD1	TRBV7-6	CASSPGTGQPYGYTF	TGTGCCAGCAGCCCCGGGACAGGGCAGCCCTATGGCTACACCTTC
-	TRBJ2-7	-	TRBV19	CASSISGTYTYEQYF	TGTGCCAGTAGTATTTCCGGGACTTATACCTACGAGCAGTACTTC
-	TRBJ1-1	-	TRBV20-1	CRVSEGTEAFF	TGCAGGGTCTCGGAGGGCACTGAAGCTTTCTTT
-	TRBJ1-4	TRBD1	TRBV5-6	CASSPRDRKGEKLFF	TGTGCCAGCAGCCCCCGGGACAGGAAAGGCGAAAAACTGTTTTTT
once	TRBJ2-3	-	TRBV27	CASSFVKTSTDTQYF	TGTGCCAGCAGTTTTGTTAAGACTAGCACAGATACGCAGTATTTT
few	TRBJ2-7	-	TRBV10-3	CAAAQGNGEQYF	TGTGCCGCCGCCCAGGGGAACGGCGAGCAGTACTTC
-	TRBJ2-7	-	TRBV7-8	CASSLDSSTYEQYF	TGTGCCAGCAGCTTGGACAGTAGTACCTACGAGCAGTACTTC
-	TRBJ1-1	TRBD1	TRBV7-9	CASSLIGQGAPEAFF	TGTGCCAGCAGCTTAATAGGACAGGGCGCTCCTGAAGCTTTCTTT
-	TRBJ2-7	TRBD2	TRBV5-4	CASSITSGAYEQYF	TGTGCCAGCAGCATTACTAGCGGCGCCTACGAGCAGTACTTC
-	TRBJ1-6	TRBD1	TRBV10-3	CAISELQGESSPLHF	TGTGCCATCAGTGAGTTGCAGGGGGAATCGTCACCCCTCCACTTT
-	TRBJ1-4	-	TRBV2	CASESTTGDNEKLFF	TGTGCCAGCGAATCCACAACAGGCGATAATGAAAAACTGTTTTTT
few	TRBJ2-3	-	TRBV2	CASSDLRPDDTQYF	TGTGCCAGCAGTGACCTGCGCCCCGATGATACGCAGTATTTT
-	TRBJ1-5	-	TRBV27	CASSGGTRQPQHF	TGTGCCAGCAGCGGGGGTACAAGACAGCCCCAGCATTTT
once	TRBJ2-1	-	TRBV4-2	CASSHLPDLSGNEQFF	TGTGCCAGCAGCCACCTCCCCGACCTTTCCGGGAATGAGCAGTTCTTC
-	TRBJ2-7	-	TRBV27	CASSLPYEQYF	TGTGCCAGCAGTCTTCCGTACGAGCAGTACTTC
-	TRBJ2-7	-	TRBV6-6	CASSYGQGTYEQYF	TGTGCCAGCAGTTACGGGCAGGGGACCTACGAGCAGTACTTC
many	TRBJ1-1	TRBD1	TRBV2	CASRQGAEAFF	TGTGCCAGCAGACAGGGGGCTGAAGCTTTCTTT
-	TRBJ1-2	TRBD1	TRBV10-3	CAISESVRGLGGYTF	TGTGCCATCAGTGAGTCCGTGAGGGGGCTCGGCGGCTACACCTTC
-	TRBJ2-7	TRBD1	TRBV5-4	CASSLKGGNYEQYF	TGTGCCAGCAGCTTGAAAGGGGGCAACTACGAGCAGTACTTC
-	TRBJ2-7	TRBD2	TRBV5-4	CASSSVTGTSGRYEQYF	TGTGCCAGCAGCTCAGTAACCGGGACTAGCGGGAGGTACGAGCAGTACTTC
-	TRBJ1-1	-	TRBV19	CATSVGGGNTEAFF	TGTGCCACCTCGGTCGGGGGAGGGAACACTGAAGCTTTCTTT
-	TRBJ2-4	TRBD1	TRBV29-1	CSVTRTGDVGNIQYF	TGCAGCGTTACCAGGACAGGGGATGTGGGAAACATTCAGTACTTC
-	TRBJ2-7	-	TRBV6-5	CASSRISTRAYEQYF	TGTGCCAGCAGTCGCATCTCGACACGAGCCTACGAGCAGTACTTC
-	TRBJ1-3	-	TRBV10-2	CASSESGSPASGNTIYF	TGCGCCAGCAGTGAGTCGGGGAGCCCGGCCTCTGGAAACACCATATATTTT
-	TRBJ2-5	TRBD2	TRBV29-1	CSVLTSGRQYF	TGCAGCGTCCTGACTAGCGGGCGGCAGTACTTC
-	TRBJ1-2	-	TRBV28	CASSSDRYGYTF	TGTGCCAGCAGTTCGGACAGATATGGCTACACCTTC
-	TRBJ2-2	-	TRBV27	CASSFLGELFF	TGTGCCAGCAGTTTTCTAGGAGAGCTGTTTTTT
-	TRBJ2-6	TRBD1	TRBV28	CASSSGQGAPGANVLTF	TGTGCCAGCAGTTCGGGACAGGGGGCGCCTGGGGCCAACGTCCTGACTTTC
-	TRBJ2-5	-	TRBV5-1	CASSLGQGLTETQYF	TGCGCCAGCAGCTTGGGGCAGGGGTTAACGGAGACCCAGTACTTC
-	TRBJ2-3	TRBD1	TRBV5-4	CASSLGGQVNTDTQYF	TGTGCCAGCAGCTTGGGGGGACAGGTTAACACAGATACGCAGTATTTT
-	TRBJ1-2	TRBD1	TRBV25-1	CARPGQGNYGYTF	TGTGCCAGACCGGGACAGGGGAACTATGGCTACACCTTC
-	TRBJ2-7	TRBD1	TRBV4-1	CASSPGTGEEEYF	TGCGCCAGCAGCCCCGGGACAGGGGAGGAGGAGTACTTC
few	TRBJ2-6	TRBD1	TRBV2	CASRTGAGANVLTF	TGTGCCAGCCGGACAGGGGCTGGGGCCAACGTCCTGACTTTC
-	TRBJ2-7	-	TRBV5-1	CASRRDTVDEQYF	TGCGCCAGCAGAAGGGACACAGTAGACGAGCAGTACTTC
-	TRBJ1-6	-	TRBV5-1	CASSLGGAAGNSPLHF	TGCGCCAGCAGCTTGGGAGGGGCAGCGGGTAATTCACCCCTCCACTTT
-	TRBJ2-3	TRBD1	TRBV13	CASSLAGQGVTDTQYF	TGTGCCAGCAGCTTAGCGGGACAGGGGGTTACAGATACGCAGTATTTT
-	TRBJ2-7	TRBD1	TRBV14	CASSRTGQGGPEQYF	TGTGCCAGCAGCCGTACAGGACAGGGGGGGCCCGAGCAGTACTTC
once	TRBJ1-1	TRBD1	TRBV2	CASSEIRGMVTEAFF	TGTGCCAGCAGTGAAATCAGGGGGATGGTCACTGAAGCTTTCTTT
once	TRBJ2-1	TRBD1	TRBV27	CASSSTGGSYNEQFF	TGTGCCAGCAGTTCTACAGGGGGATCCTACAATGAGCAGTTCTTC
-	TRBJ1-1	-	TRBV29-1	CSVAPEVRTEAFF	TGCAGCGTTGCCCCCGAGGTTCGCACTGAAGCTTTCTTT
-	TRBJ2-1	-	TRBV7-2	CASRGTPDSYNEQFF	TGTGCCAGCAGGGGGACTCCGGACTCCTACAATGAGCAGTTCTTC
few	TRBJ2-7	-	TRBV7-8	CASSFMELVNYEQYF	TGTGCCAGCAGCTTTATGGAGCTGGTAAATTACGAGCAGTACTTC
-	TRBJ1-3	-	TRBV13	CASSLSGNTIYF	TGTGCCAGCAGCCTAAGTGGAAACACCATATATTTT
-	TRBJ2-3	TRBD1	TRBV28	CASFRTGITDTQYF	TGTGCCAGCTTTCGGACAGGGATTACAGATACGCAGTATTTT
-	TRBJ2-7	TRBD1	TRBV13	CASSLATGNSYEQYF	TGTGCCAGCAGCTTAGCGACAGGGAACTCCTACGAGCAGTACTTC
-	TRBJ1-2	TRBD1	TRBV5-6	CASSLTGAGYGYTF	TGTGCCAGCAGCTTGACAGGGGCGGGCTATGGCTACACCTTC
-	TRBJ1-2	TRBD1	TRBV19	CASMGTGGRGYTF	TGTGCCAGTATGGGGACAGGAGGTCGTGGCTACACCTTC
once	TRBJ2-1	-	TRBV5-1	CASSQRGRSSYNEQFF	TGCGCCAGCAGCCAAAGAGGGAGGAGCTCCTACAATGAGCAGTTCTTC